A single sample is the source of the 14 T cell receptor beta chains below, sequenced in a study of T cells in Graves' hyperthyroidism and ophthalmopathy. RNA transcripts yielded amplified TCR beta CDR3 regions. The TCR CDR3 first-round RT-PCR relied on the HTBI primer set. Via MiXCR, TCRdb re-called the multiplex PCR reads, giving one row per CDR3 protein. The data contain roughly 510,000 distinct CDR3 sequences, 40% to 55% of them singletons. Sample: peripheral blood or thyroid tissue (not recorded which). These receptors came from an adult woman with Graves' disease, either hyperthyroidism or ophthalmopathy (not recorded which).

This clonotype has a count of ten or more. The V call is TRBV20-1, the J call TRBJ1-6; 8 bases align to TRBD1. V shed 8 bases and J 7 bases; nucleotides not matched to a gene: 7. CDR3 length equals 13 residues. Germline V gene sequence: CDR1 DFQATT, CDR2 SNEGSKA (reference sequence). The CDR3 is CSLHDRGNSPLHF. CDR3 nucleotide sequence: TGCAGTCTACACGACAGGGGCAATTCACCCCTCCACTTT.

The chain uses TRBV20-1 and TRBJ1-5; D is perhaps TRBD1 (5 bases). Germline V gene sequence: CDR1 DFQATT, CDR2 SNEGSKA (reference sequence). This CDR3 has 11 amino acids. V lost 6 bases and J 11 bases, leaving 14 bases between the germline ends. The CDR3 sequence is CSAYEGMAQHF. The CDR3 DNA reads TGCAGTGCCTACGAGGGGATGGCCCAGCATTTT.

This clonotype was observed at least ten times. The gene calls are TRBV2 and TRBJ2-2; 12 bases align to TRBD2. V was clipped by 4 bases and J by 6 bases; unmatched bases: 6. This CDR3 has 16 residues. Germline V gene data show CDR1 as SNHLY and CDR2 as FYNNEI. CDR3 loop: CASSGALAGGPGELFF. In DNA, the CDR3 is TGTGCCAGCAGTGGGGCCCTAGCGGGAGGGCCCGGGGAGCTGTTTTTT.

The V gene is TRBV7-9, the J gene TRBJ2-7; the match to TRBD1 covers 9 bases. CDR1 and CDR2 (germline): SEHNR, FQNEAQ (reference sequence). Trimming at V came to 4 bases and at J to 2 bases, leaving 9 bases not matched to a gene. The CDR3 contains 16 residues. CDR3 in DNA: TGTGCCAGCAGCTCGTACGGACAGGGGAAGCCCTACGAGCAGTACTTC. Encoded protein: CASSSYGQGKPYEQYF. Full variable domain (missing parts from reference TRBV7-9 and TRBJ2-7): DTGVSQNPRHKITKRGQNVTFRCDPISEHNRLYWYRQTLGQGPEFLTYFQNEAQLEKSRLLSDRFSAERPKGSFSTLEIQRTEQGDSAMYLCASSSYGQGKPYEQYFGPGTRLTVT.

This clonotype was found many times. The V call is TRBV7-2, the J call TRBJ2-7; D gene uncertain. CDR1 and CDR2 from the germline V gene are SGHTA and FQGNSA. The CDR3 covers 12 residues. V was clipped by 5 bases and J by 6 bases, with 11 bases between them. CDR3: CASSPRYGEQYF. The CDR3 DNA follows: TGTGCCAGCAGCCCTAGATATGGCGAGCAGTACTTC.

The chain couples TRBV5-1 to TRBJ2-7, with D tentatively TRBD1 or TRBD2 (6 bases each). CDR3 length: 14 amino acids. V was pared by 4 bases and J by 3 bases, with 14 bases between. The germline V gene encodes CDR1 SGHRS and CDR2 YFSETQ. This CDR3 is CASSTGAGGYEQYF. The CDR3 coding sequence is TGCGCCAGCAGCACGGGGGCTGGCGGCTACGAGCAGTACTTC.

The table lists this clonotype with many counts. The chain joins TRBV14 to TRBJ1-1; 9 nucleotides match TRBD1. This CDR3 has 13 amino acids. V was clipped by 3 bases and J by 7 bases; unmatched bases: 3. Germline CDR1 is SGHDN and CDR2 is FVKESK. DNA for the CDR3: TGTGCCAGCAGCCACGGGGACAGGGATGAAGCTTTCTTT. This gives the protein CASSHGDRDEAFF.

This clonotype was seen a few times. This sequence joins TRBV13 and TRBJ2-2; 8 positions agree with TRBD2. The V gene's germline CDR1 is PRHDT and CDR2 FYEKMQ (reference sequence). The V and J ends lost 2 bases and 4 bases, in that order; junction bases with no gene match: 3. CDR3 size: 15 residues. CDR3: CASSLLREATGELFF. The DNA of the CDR3 is TGTGCCAGCAGCTTATTGCGGGAGGCCACCGGGGAGCTGTTTTTT.

This clonotype was recorded many times. V is TRBV12-3 or TRBV12-4 and J is TRBJ1-1; D not resolved. This CDR3 has 14 amino acids. Trimming took 3 bases from V and 2 from J, leaving 10 bases between them. In DNA, the CDR3 is TGTGCCAGCAGTTTCATTTCCCCTAACACTGAAGCTTTCTTT. It yields the protein CASSFISPNTEAFF.

This chain connects TRBV15 to TRBJ2-7, with 7 bases lining up with TRBD1. The CDR3 covers 16 residues. V dropped 4 bases and J dropped 0; count of bases not matched to a gene: 9. The germline CDR1 and CDR2 sequences are LNHNV and YYDKDF (reference sequence). The CDR3: CATSTTRQGYSYEQYF. In DNA, the CDR3 is TGTGCCACCAGCACGACTCGACAGGGCTACTCCTACGAGCAGTACTTC.

The chain is built from TRBV19 and TRBJ2-2; TRBD2 matches at 14 bases. Germline V gene lookup returns CDR1 LNHDA and CDR2 SQIVND (reference sequence). After removal of 6 bases from V and 7 bases from J, the junction contained 7 bases not matched to a gene. The CDR3 totals 16 residues. The CDR3: CASRPGLAGDDGELFF. Written as DNA, the CDR3 is TGTGCCAGTAGACCGGGACTAGCGGGAGATGACGGGGAGCTGTTTTTT.

This clonotype showed up many times. As DNA, the CDR3 is TGTGCCATAGGGAATGGGCTCCAAGAGACCCAGTACTTC. Translation: CAIGNGLQETQYF. This chain uses TRBV10-3 with TRBJ2-5; D is unresolved. The CDR3 extends over 13 amino acids. Trimming cost V 9 bases and J 1 base, with 12 bases left between them. Per the germline V gene, CDR1 is ENHRY and CDR2 is SYGVKD.

Many counts were recorded for this clonotype. The V gene is TRBV20-1, the J gene TRBJ1-2; D remains ambiguous. CDR3 length: 12 residues. Trimming shortened V by 4 bases and J by 4 bases, and 10 bases separated the two germline ends. The germline CDR1 and CDR2 sequences are DFQATT and SNEGSKA (reference sequence). CDR3 residues: CSATSRGYGYTF. Here the CDR3 DNA reads TGCAGTGCTACGTCCCGCGGCTATGGCTACACCTTC.

In its sample, this clonotype was seen a few times. Here the CDR3 DNA reads TGTGCCAGCAGTCCCCCCGTCTTACTAGCGGGAGGGCCTAACACCGGGGAGCTGTTTTTT. This gives the protein CASSPPVLLAGGPNTGELFF. The V and J genes are TRBV25-1 and TRBJ2-2, with 13 bases identical to TRBD2. In germline, CDR1 is MGHDK, CDR2 SYGVNS. V dropped 5 bases and J dropped 2; count of bases not matched to a gene: 14. The CDR3 is 20 amino acids.